This T cell receptor beta chain was retrieved from a study of T cell repertoires in cytomegalovirus infection. Looking at the study overall: CMV infection and matching HLA type were both indicated by public TCR beta signatures.

With respect to this clonotype: Its cognate antigen is unknown.

Study-wide results and caveats: Dominating the ex vivo response were HLA-C-restricted CMV-specific TCR beta clonotypes.

The CDR3 length is 13 residues. V lost 5 bases and J 5 bases, leaving 12 bases between the germline ends. Germline values: CDR1 SGHVS, CDR2 FQNEAQ. TCRdb re-called the reads through MiXCR, storing one row per CDR3 protein. The table records 650,000 to 900,000 distinct CDR3 sequences, over 25% of them present only once. The sample consisted of cultured CD8+ T cells from PBMCs, taken from culture after CMV antigen stimulation. This receptor was identified in a human donor in good health (CMV status not recorded). Some clones in this sample may be carry-over from other donors' samples. The V call is TRBV7-8, the J call TRBJ1-1, with D hard to call. The DNA of the CDR3 is TGTGCCAGCAGCCCCTGGACTGGGACTGAAGCTTTCTTT. Translating it yields CASSPWTGTEAFF.